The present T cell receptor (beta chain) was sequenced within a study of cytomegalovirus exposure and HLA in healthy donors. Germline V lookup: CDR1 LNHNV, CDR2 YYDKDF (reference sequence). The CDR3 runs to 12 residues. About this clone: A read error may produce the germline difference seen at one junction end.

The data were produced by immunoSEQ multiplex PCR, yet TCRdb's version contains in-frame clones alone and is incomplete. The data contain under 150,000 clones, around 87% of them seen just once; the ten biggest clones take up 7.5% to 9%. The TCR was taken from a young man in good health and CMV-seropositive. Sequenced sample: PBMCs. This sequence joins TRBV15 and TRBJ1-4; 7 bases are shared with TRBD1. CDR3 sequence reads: CATSRGGQYLLF. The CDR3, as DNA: TGTGCCACCAGCAGAGGGGGACAGTACCTACTTTTT.